This T cell receptor beta chain was found in a study of neoadjuvant nivolumab and ipilimumab in lung cancer. General study results and limits: TCR clonality did not significantly correlate with pathologic tumor regression. TCR receptors were sequenced in few samples. TCR richness and clonality were higher in tumors than adjacent uninvolved lung. Pretherapy blood TCR richness correlated positively with resected tumor richness.

Measured with immunoSEQ multiplex PCR; TCRdb has only the in-frame clones, and not every one. The sample shows some 37,000 clones, about 91% of them seen only once. Note on this clone: Its antigen is still unknown.

The source of this sequence is an adult with non-small cell lung cancer. The sample in question was peripheral blood, obtained before neoadjuvant nivolumab, alone or with ipilimumab.

The CDR3 spells CASSLPSSGDVFYEQYF. The CDR3 DNA is TGCGCCAGCAGCTTGCCCTCGTCGGGGGATGTTTTCTACGAGCAGTACTTC. The gene calls are TRBV5-1 and TRBJ2-7, with D perhaps matching TRBD2 (6 bases). Trimming left V 1 base short and J 3 bases short, with 20 bases between. The CDR3 totals 17 residues. CDR1 and CDR2 from the germline V gene are SGHRS and YFSETQ.